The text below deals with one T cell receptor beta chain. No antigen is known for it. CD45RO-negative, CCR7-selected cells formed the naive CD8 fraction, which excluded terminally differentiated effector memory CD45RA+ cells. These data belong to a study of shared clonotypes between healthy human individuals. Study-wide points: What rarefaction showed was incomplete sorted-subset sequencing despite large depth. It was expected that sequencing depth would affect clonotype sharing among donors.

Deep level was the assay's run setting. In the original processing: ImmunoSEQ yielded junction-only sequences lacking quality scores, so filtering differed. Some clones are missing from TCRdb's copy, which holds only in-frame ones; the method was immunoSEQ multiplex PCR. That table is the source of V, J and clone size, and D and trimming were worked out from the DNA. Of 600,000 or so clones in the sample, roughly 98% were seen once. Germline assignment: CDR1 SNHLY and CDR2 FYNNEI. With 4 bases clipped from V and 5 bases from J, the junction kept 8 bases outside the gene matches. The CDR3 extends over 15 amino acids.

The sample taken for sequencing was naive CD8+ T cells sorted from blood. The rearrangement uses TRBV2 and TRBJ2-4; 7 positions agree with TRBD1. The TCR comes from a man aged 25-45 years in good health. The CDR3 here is CASSGDTGAENIQYF. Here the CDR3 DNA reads TGTGCCAGCAGTGGTGACACAGGGGCAGAAAACATTCAGTACTTC.